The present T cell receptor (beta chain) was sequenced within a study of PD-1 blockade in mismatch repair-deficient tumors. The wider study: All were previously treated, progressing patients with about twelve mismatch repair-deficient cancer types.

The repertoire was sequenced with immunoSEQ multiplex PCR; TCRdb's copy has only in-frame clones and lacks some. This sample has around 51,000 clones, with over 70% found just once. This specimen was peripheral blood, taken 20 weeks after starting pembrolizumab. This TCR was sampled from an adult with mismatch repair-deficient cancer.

CDR3 protein: CASSLAVAREQFF. CDR3 coding DNA: TGTGCCAGCAGCTTGGCCGTCGCGAGGGAGCAGTTCTTC. This sequence joins TRBV7-3 and TRBJ2-1; D is uncertain. The V and J ends lost 3 bases and 10 bases respectively, with 13 bases between them. The germline V gene encodes CDR1 SGHTA and CDR2 FQGTGA. The CDR3 has 13 amino acids.